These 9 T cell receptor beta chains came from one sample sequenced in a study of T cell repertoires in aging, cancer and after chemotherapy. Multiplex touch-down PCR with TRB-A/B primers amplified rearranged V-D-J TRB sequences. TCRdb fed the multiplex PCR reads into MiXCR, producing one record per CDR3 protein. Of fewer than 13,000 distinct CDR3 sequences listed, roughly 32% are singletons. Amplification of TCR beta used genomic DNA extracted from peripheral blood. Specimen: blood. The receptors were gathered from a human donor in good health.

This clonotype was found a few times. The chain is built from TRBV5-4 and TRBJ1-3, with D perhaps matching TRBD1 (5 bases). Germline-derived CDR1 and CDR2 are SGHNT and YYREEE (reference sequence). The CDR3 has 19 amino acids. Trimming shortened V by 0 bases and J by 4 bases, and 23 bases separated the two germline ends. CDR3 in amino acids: CASSLVRGTSRSKGNTIYF. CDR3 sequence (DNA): TGTGCCAGCAGCTTGGTGAGGGGAACATCACGGTCGAAGGGAAACACCATATATTTT.

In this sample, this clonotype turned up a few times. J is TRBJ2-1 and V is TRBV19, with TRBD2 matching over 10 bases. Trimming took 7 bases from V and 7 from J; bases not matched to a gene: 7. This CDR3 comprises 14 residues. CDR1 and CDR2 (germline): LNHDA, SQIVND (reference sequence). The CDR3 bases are TGTGCCAGTAACCTAGCGGGAGTAATAAATGAGCAGTTCTTC. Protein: CASNLAGVINEQFF.

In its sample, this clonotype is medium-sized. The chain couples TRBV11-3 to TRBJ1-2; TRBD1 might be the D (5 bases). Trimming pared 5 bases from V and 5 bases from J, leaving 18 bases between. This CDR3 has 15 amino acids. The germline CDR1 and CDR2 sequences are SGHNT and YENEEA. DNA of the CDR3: TGTGCCAGCAGCCCAAGTTCAGGGAATCGATATGGCTACACCTTC. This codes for CASSPSSGNRYGYTF.

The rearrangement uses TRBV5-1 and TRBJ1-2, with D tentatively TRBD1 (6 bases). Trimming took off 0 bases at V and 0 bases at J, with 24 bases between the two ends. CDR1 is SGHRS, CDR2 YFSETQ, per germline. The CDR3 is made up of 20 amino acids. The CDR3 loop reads CASSLGGRQADRLTNYGYTF. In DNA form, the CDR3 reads TGCGCCAGCAGCTTGGGGGGGCGGCAGGCGGACCGCCTCACTAACTATGGCTACACCTTC.

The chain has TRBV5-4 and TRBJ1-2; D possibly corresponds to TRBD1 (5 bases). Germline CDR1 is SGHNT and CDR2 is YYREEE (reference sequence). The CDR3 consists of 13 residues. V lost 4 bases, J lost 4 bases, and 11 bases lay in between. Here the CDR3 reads CASSGTASYGYTF. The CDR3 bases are TGTGCCAGCAGCGGGACGGCCTCCTATGGCTACACCTTC. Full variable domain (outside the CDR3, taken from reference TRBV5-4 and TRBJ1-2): ETGVTQSPTHLIKTRGQQVTLRCSSQSGHNTVSWYQQALGQGPQFIFQYYREEENGRGNFPPRFSGLQFPNYSSELNVNALELDDSALYLCASSGTASYGYTFGSGTRLTVV.

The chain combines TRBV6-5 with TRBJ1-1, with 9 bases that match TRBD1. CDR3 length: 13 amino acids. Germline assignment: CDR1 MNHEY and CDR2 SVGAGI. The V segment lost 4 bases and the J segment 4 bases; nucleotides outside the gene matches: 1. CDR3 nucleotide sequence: TGTGCCAGCAGTTCGACAGGGGGCACTGAAGCTTTCTTT. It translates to CASSSTGGTEAFF.

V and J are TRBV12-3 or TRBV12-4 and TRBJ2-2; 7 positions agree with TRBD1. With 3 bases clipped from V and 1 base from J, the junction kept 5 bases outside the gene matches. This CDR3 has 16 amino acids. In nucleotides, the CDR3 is TGTGCCAGCAGTTTTGGACAGGCGTTGAACACCGGGGAGCTGTTTTTT. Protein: CASSFGQALNTGELFF.

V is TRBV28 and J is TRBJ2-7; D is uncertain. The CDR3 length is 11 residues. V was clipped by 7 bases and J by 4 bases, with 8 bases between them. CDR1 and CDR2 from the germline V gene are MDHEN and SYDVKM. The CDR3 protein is CASTVNYEQYF. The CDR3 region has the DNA TGTGCCAGCACTGTCAATTACGAGCAGTACTTC.

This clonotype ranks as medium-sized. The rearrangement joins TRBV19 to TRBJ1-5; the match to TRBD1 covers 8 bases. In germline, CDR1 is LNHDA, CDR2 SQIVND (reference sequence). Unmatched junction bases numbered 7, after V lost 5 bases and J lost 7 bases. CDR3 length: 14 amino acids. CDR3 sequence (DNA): TGTGCCAGTAGTCCGACAGGGGCTAGGCAGCCCCAGCATTTT. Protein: CASSPTGARQPQHF. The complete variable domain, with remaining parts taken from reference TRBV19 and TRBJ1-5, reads DGGITQSPKYLFRKEGQNVTLSCEQNLNHDAMYWYRQDPGQGLRLIYYSQIVNDFQKGDIAEGYSVSREKKESFPLTVTSAQKNPTAFYLCASSPTGARQPQHFGDGTRLSIL.